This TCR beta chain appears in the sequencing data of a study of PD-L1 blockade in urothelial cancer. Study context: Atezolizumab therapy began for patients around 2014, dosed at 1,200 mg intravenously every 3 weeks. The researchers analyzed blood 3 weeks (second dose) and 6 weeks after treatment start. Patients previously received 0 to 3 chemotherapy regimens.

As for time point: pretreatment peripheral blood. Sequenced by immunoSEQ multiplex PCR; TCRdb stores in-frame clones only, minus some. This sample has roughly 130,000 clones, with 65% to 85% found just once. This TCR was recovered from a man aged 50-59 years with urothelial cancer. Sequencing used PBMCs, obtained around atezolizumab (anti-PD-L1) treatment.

The CDR3 nucleotides are TGTGCCAGCAGCGTAGCGGGAGGGCACAATGAGCAGTTCTTC. This gives the protein CASSVAGGHNEQFF. J is TRBJ2-1 and V is TRBV9; 8 bases fit TRBD2. Germline V gene lookup returns CDR1 SGDLS and CDR2 YYNGEE. CDR3 length: 14 residues. The trim removed 0 bases at V and 5 bases at J, leaving 1 base unmatched.